A single sample gave rise to the 13 T cell receptor beta chains below, sequenced in a study of CD8+CD57+ T cells in acquired aplastic anemia. TCR beta VDJ and CDR3 profiles were obtained from a genomic DNA template. TCRdb reprocessed the reads via MiXCR and lists one record per CDR3 protein. The table records about 420,000 distinct CDR3 sequences, around 68% of them present only once. The sequencing input was sorted CD4+, CD8+, or CD8+CD57+ T cells (not recorded which) from PBMCs. The receptor set was obtained from a human donor in good health, serving as a control.

CDR3 sequence (DNA): TGCAGCGTTGATTTGAGGGCGGGACAGACCCAGCATTTT. Translated, it gives CSVDLRAGQTQHF. The chain combines TRBV29-1 with TRBJ2-5, with 7 bases fitting TRBD1. Matching the DNA end better, TRBJ1-5 makes the J call doubtful. Germline assignment: CDR1 SQVTM and CDR2 ANQGSEA. The CDR3 is 13 amino acids.

This CDR3 is CASSQATGWLHLHF. The DNA for the CDR3 is TGTGCCAGCAGCCAAGCTACAGGATGGCTACACCTTCACTTT. The V call is TRBV14, the J call TRBJ1-6, with D perhaps TRBD1 (5 bases). Trimming removed 1 base at V and 19 bases at J, with 20 bases between. The V gene's germline CDR1 is SGHDN and CDR2 FVKESK. The CDR3 is 14 residues long.

The gene calls are TRBV5-1 and TRBJ1-5; a weak D match, TRBD1 (6 bases). This CDR3 is 13 amino acids long. Germline V CDR1 and CDR2: SGHRS, YFSETQ. Deletions cut 0 bases from V and 12 bases from J, with 13 bases between. CDR3 region: CASSLGQVSHQHF. Written as DNA, the CDR3 is TGCGCCAGCAGCTTGGGACAGGTGTCCCACCAGCATTTT.

In its sample, this clonotype was seen once. The junction does not match germline at one end; this may be a read error. The genes are TRBV7-2 and TRBJ2-2; 9 bases are shared with TRBD1. The length of the CDR3 is 15 residues. Germline loops: CDR1 SGHTA, CDR2 FQGNSA. DNA of the CDR3: TGTGCCAGCAGCCGACAGGGGGGTATACTCGGGGGGCTGTTTTTT. Protein product: CASSRQGGILGGLFF.

This clonotype occurred a few times. The CDR3 reads CASSTAPALPYNEQFF. For the CDR3, the DNA is TGTGCCAGCAGCACCGCCCCCGCACTACCCTACAATGAGCAGTTCTTC. This chain joins TRBV3-1 and TRBJ2-1, with D uncertain. The CDR3 has 16 amino acids. Trimming removed 5 bases from V and 2 bases from J, with 16 bases in between. The germline CDR1 and CDR2 sequences are LGHDT and YNNKEL (reference sequence).

The chain combines TRBV7-3 with TRBJ1-5; D ambiguous. The germline gives CDR1 SGHTA, CDR2 FQGTGA. This CDR3 is 17 amino acids long. The V and J ends lost 2 bases and 5 bases respectively, with 19 bases between them. CDR3 DNA sequence: TGTGCCAGCAGCTTATCTGGTCAGACCGGGTTTTATCAGCCCCAGCATTTT. It encodes CASSLSGQTGFYQPQHF.

Regarding this clonotype: The conserved phenylalanine or tryptophan normally closing the CDR3 is absent here, so this likely arose from a read error. The DNA is left out, because the CDR3 cannot be placed on it with certainty; the CDR3 is given as TCRdb lists it. The J gene is TRBJ1-1, the V gene TRBV7-3. The CDR3 contains 13 residues when both ends are counted. Germline V gene lookup returns CDR1 SGHTA and CDR2 FQGTGA. The CDR3 sequence: CASSEPRDVRGFL.

Comments on this clonotype: The junction departs from germline at one end; a sequencing error may be responsible. The chain employs TRBV19 and TRBJ1-5; D might be TRBD1 (5 bases). CDR3 length: 13 residues. The germline V gene encodes CDR1 LNHDA and CDR2 SQIVND (reference sequence). The CDR3 here is CASSFSGHQPQHF. As DNA, the CDR3 is TGTGCCAGTAGTTTCTCAGGGCACCAGCCCCAGCACTTT.

This clonotype has more than one count but fewer than ten. The CDR3 protein is CASVPASSYEQYF. CDR3 DNA sequence: TGTGCCAGCGTACCCGCGTCGTCCTACGAGCAGTACTTC. The chain has TRBV2 and TRBJ2-7; D unresolved. Germline loops: CDR1 SNHLY, CDR2 FYNNEI. This CDR3 region has 13 residues. The germline V and J ends were trimmed by 8 bases and 1 base, with 12 bases remaining between them.

The rearrangement uses TRBV12-3 or TRBV12-4 and TRBJ2-5, with D perhaps matching TRBD1 or TRBD2 (5 bases each). The CDR3 contains 15 residues. V lost 6 bases, J lost 5 bases, and 19 bases lay in between. CDR3 coding DNA: TGTGCCAGCAGCGCACAGGCGGGTGGTCAGGAGACCCAGTACTTC. Amino acids: CASSAQAGGQETQYF.

There are many counts of this clonotype. This chain links TRBV5-1 with TRBJ1-1; 8 bases are shared with TRBD1. V trimming: 0 bases; J trimming: 4 bases; junction bases outside the gene matches: 8. The V gene's germline CDR1 is SGHRS and CDR2 YFSETQ. The CDR3 has 16 amino acids. The DNA of the CDR3 is TGCGCCAGCAGCTTGGCTGCAGGGGGCGCGTCCACTGAAGCTTTCTTT. This codes for CASSLAAGGASTEAFF.

The V and J genes are TRBV20-1 and TRBJ2-5, with 14 bases aligning to TRBD2. CDR1 is DFQATT and CDR2 is SNEGSKA in the germline V gene (reference sequence). The CDR3 runs 16 residues. The junction had 7 bases not matched to a gene; V was cut back by 6 bases and J by 1 base. CDR3 DNA: TGCAGTGCCCCCGGGACTAGCGGGGGCCCCCAAGAGACCCAGTACTTC. Its translation: CSAPGTSGGPQETQYF.

The count of this clonotype is one. This chain connects TRBV7-9 to TRBJ2-1; 8 bases map to TRBD2. CDR1 SEHNR and CDR2 FQNEAQ come from the germline V gene (reference sequence). Trimming took 3 bases from V and 7 from J; bases not matched to a gene: 8. The CDR3 spans 15 residues. The CDR3 region has the DNA TGTGCCAGCAGCTTTCGGGGGGGCCAGGGGAATGAGCAGTTCTTC. Its protein is CASSFRGGQGNEQFF.